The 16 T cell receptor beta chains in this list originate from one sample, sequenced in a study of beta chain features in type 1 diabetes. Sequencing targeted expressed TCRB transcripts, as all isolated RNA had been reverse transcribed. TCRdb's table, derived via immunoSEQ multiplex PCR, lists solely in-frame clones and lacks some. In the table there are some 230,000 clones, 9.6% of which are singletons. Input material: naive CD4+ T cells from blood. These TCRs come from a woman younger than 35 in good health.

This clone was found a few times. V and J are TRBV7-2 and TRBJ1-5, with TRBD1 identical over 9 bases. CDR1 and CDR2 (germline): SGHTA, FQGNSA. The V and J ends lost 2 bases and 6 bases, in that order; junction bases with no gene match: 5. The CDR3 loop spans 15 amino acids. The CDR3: CASSLTGGYGQPQHF. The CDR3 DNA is TGTGCCAGCAGCTTAACAGGGGGCTACGGTCAGCCCCAGCATTTT.

This CDR3 is CSAPGPLAGGPGDTQYF. For the CDR3, the DNA is TGCAGCGCACCCGGCCCTCTAGCGGGGGGGCCAGGGGATACGCAGTATTTT. The chain links TRBV29-1 to TRBJ2-3; 12 bases fit TRBD2. The CDR3 spans 17 residues. V was clipped by 7 bases and J by 6 bases; unmatched bases: 17. Germline V lookup: CDR1 SQVTM, CDR2 ANQGSEA.

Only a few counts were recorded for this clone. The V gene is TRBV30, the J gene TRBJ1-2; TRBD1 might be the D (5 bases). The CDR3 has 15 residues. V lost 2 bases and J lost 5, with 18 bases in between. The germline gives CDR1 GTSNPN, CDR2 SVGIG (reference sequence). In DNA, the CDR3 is TGTGCCTGGAGTAGTAACCCAGGGTTACTTTATGGCTACACCTTC. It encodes CAWSSNPGLLYGYTF. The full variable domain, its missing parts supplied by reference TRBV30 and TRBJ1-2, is SQTIHQWPATLVQPVGSPLSLECTVEGTSNPNLYWYRQAAGRGLQLLFYSVGIGQISSEVPQNLSASRPQDRQFILSSKKLLLSDSGFYLCAWSSNPGLLYGYTFGSGTRLTVV.

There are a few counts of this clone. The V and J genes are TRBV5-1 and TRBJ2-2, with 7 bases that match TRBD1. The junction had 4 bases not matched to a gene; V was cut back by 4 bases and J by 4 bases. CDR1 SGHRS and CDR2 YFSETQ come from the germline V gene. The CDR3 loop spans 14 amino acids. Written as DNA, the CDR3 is TGCGCCAGCAGCGGCAGGGGGACCACCGGGGAGCTGTTTTTT. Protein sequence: CASSGRGTTGELFF.

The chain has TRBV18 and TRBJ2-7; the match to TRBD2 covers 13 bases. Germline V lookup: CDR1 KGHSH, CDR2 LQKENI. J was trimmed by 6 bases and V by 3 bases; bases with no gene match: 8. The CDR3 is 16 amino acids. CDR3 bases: TGTGCCAGCTCACCCCCTGGACTAGCGGGAGTTGGCGAGCAGTACTTC. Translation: CASSPPGLAGVGEQYF.

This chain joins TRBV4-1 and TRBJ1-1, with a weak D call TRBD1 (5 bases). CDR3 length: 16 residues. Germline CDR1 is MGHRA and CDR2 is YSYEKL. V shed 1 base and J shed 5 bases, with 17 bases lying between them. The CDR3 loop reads CASSQVTGAKGTEAFF. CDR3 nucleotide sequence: TGCGCCAGCAGCCAAGTGACTGGGGCGAAGGGTACTGAAGCTTTCTTT.

CDR3: CASSITGTGFEQYF. The CDR3 nucleotides read TGTGCCAGCAGCATAACCGGGACAGGGTTCGAGCAGTACTTC. The chain recombines TRBV9 with TRBJ2-7; 9 bases align to TRBD1. This CDR3 contains 14 residues. Germline CDR1 SGDLS, CDR2 YYNGEE. The trim removed 4 bases at V and 6 bases at J, leaving 8 bases unmatched.

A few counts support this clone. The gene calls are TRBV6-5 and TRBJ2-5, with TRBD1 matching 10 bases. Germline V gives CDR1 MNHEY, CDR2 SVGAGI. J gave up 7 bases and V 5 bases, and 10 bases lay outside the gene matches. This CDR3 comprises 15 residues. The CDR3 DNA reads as TGTGCCAGCAGTAGGACGGGACAGGGGCTTGGGACCCAGTACTTC. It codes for CASSRTGQGLGTQYF.

CDR3: CASSEERAGANVLTF. The CDR3 nucleotides read TGTGCCAGCAGTGAAGAGAGGGCTGGGGCCAACGTCCTGACTTTC. The chain uses TRBV2 and TRBJ2-6, with D perhaps matching TRBD2 (5 bases). The CDR3 runs to 15 residues. V shed 1 base and J shed 2 bases, with 6 bases lying between them. Germline CDR1 SNHLY, CDR2 FYNNEI.

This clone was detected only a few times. CDR3 loop: CASSYSIIRETQYF. The CDR3, as DNA: TGTGCCAGCAGTTACTCGATTATTCGGGAGACCCAGTACTTC. This rearrangement joins TRBV6-6 to TRBJ2-5; D is unresolved. The ends were cut back, 0 bases at V and 5 bases at J, with 10 bases in the middle. The CDR3 runs to 14 residues. Per the germline V gene, CDR1 is MNHNY and CDR2 is SVGAGI (reference sequence).

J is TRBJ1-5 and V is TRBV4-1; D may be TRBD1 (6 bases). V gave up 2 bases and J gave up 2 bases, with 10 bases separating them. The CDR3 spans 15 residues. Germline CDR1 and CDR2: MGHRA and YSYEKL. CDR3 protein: CASSQQGSGNQPQHF. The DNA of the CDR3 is TGCGCCAGCAGCCAACAGGGGTCTGGCAATCAGCCCCAGCATTTT.

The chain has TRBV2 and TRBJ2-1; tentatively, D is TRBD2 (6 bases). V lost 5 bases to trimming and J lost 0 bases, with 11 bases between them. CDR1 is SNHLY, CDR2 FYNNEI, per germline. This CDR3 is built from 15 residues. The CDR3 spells CASSLAESSYNEQFF. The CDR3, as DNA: TGTGCCAGCAGTTTAGCGGAGAGCTCCTACAATGAGCAGTTCTTC. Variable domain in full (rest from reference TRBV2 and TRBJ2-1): EPEVTQTPSHQVTQMGQEVILRCVPISNHLYFYWYRQILGQKVEFLVSFYNNEISEKSEIFDDQFSVERPDGSNFTLKIRSTKLEDSAMYFCASSLAESSYNEQFFGPGTRLTVL.

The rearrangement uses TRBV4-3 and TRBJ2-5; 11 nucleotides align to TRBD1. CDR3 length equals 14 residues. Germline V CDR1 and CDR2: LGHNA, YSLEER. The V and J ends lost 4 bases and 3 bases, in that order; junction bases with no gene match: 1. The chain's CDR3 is CASSRDRGEETQYF. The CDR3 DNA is TGCGCCAGCAGCCGGGACAGGGGGGAAGAGACCCAGTACTTC.

The CDR3 DNA follows: TGTGCCAGCAGTGAATTTCTAGGAGGAGGAACTGAAGCTTTCTTT. It specifies CASSEFLGGGTEAFF. This chain links TRBV25-1 with TRBJ1-1; no clear D gene. The germline V and J ends were trimmed by 1 base and 5 bases, with 14 bases remaining between them. CDR1 and CDR2 (germline): MGHDK, SYGVNS. This CDR3 contains 15 residues.

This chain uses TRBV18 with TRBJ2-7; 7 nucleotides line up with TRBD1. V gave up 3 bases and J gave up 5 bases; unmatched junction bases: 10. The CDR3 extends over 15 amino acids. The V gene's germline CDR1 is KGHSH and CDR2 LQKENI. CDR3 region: CASSPRGGVENEQYF. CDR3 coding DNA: TGTGCCAGCTCACCCCGAGGGGGCGTCGAAAACGAGCAGTACTTC.

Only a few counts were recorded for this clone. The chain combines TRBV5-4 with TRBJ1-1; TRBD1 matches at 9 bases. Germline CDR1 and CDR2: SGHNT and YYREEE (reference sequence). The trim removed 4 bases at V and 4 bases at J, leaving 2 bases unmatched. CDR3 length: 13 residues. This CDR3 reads CASSQTGGTEAFF. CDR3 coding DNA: TGTGCCAGCAGCCAGACAGGGGGCACTGAAGCTTTCTTT. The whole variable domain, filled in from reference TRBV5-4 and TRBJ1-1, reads ETGVTQSPTHLIKTRGQQVTLRCSSQSGHNTVSWYQQALGQGPQFIFQYYREEENGRGNFPPRFSGLQFPNYSSELNVNALELDDSALYLCASSQTGGTEAFFGQGTRLTVV.